Presented here are 22 T cell receptor beta chains from one specimen sequenced in a study of graft-versus-host responses after intestinal transplantation. Only in-frame clones appear in the TCRdb table, and some are missing; sequencing was by immunoSEQ multiplex PCR. The sample lists about 46,000 clones, about 93% occurring once. The sequenced sample was PBMCs, obtained about 790 days after a first intestinal transplant, on the day of a second. The receptors here all came from a human patient who received an intestinal transplant, so some T cells may come from the graft donor.

The chain recombines TRBV19 with TRBJ2-5; 8 bases are shared with TRBD2. CDR1 and CDR2 from the germline V gene are LNHDA and SQIVND (reference sequence). The CDR3 is 12 amino acids. After removal of 10 bases from V and 3 bases from J, the junction contained 4 bases not matched to a gene. CDR3 nucleotide sequence: TGTGCCACCGGGAGGGGAAAAGAGACCCAGTACTTC. Encoded protein: CATGRGKETQYF. The full variable domain, completed using reference TRBV19 and TRBJ2-5, is DGGITQSPKYLFRKEGQNVTLSCEQNLNHDAMYWYRQDPGQGLRLIYYSQIVNDFQKGDIAEGYSVSREKKESFPLTVTSAQKNPTAFYLCATGRGKETQYFGPGTRLLVL.

The V gene is TRBV6-6, the J gene TRBJ2-1, with TRBD2 identical over 7 bases. V was pared by 3 bases and J by 5 bases, with 10 bases of the junction left unmatched. Germline-derived CDR1 and CDR2 are MNHNY and SVGAGI (reference sequence). This CDR3 is 16 amino acids long. The CDR3 reads CASSYPLGRSHNEQFF. The CDR3 DNA reads TGTGCCAGCAGTTATCCGCTCGGGAGGTCCCACAATGAGCAGTTCTTC.

The rearrangement joins TRBV18 to TRBJ1-1; D not certain. CDR3 length: 14 residues. Germline values: CDR1 KGHSH, CDR2 LQKENI. Trimming stripped 6 bases from V and 9 bases from J, with 20 bases between. The CDR3: CASSPASDLLKAFF. The DNA for the CDR3 is TGTGCCAGCTCGCCAGCCTCTGACCTCCTGAAAGCTTTCTTT.

This clone was recorded once. The chain is built from TRBV28 and TRBJ2-7; D gene unclear. The V and J ends lost 3 bases and 9 bases respectively, with 15 bases between them. Germline loops: CDR1 MDHEN, CDR2 SYDVKM. This CDR3 has 13 residues. This CDR3 is CASSFSTVRGQYF. CDR3 in DNA: TGTGCCAGCAGTTTTTCCACTGTCCGAGGGCAGTACTTC.

This clone showed up just once. The chain joins TRBV14 to TRBJ1-2, with 7 bases aligning to TRBD1. The J segment lost 8 bases and the V segment lost 1 base, leaving 13 bases of the junction unmatched. Germline V gene data show CDR1 as SGHDN and CDR2 as FVKESK. CDR3 size: 16 residues. This CDR3 reads CASSQARNRGRGGYTF. As DNA, the CDR3 is TGTGCCAGCAGCCAAGCGAGGAACAGGGGAAGAGGGGGCTACACCTTC. The full variable domain, in which reference TRBV14 and TRBJ1-2 provide the parts outside the CDR3, is EAGVTQFPSHSVIEKGQTVTLRCDPISGHDNLYWYRRVMGKEIKFLLHFVKESKQDESGMPNNRFLAERTGGTYSTLKVQPAELEDSGVYFCASSQARNRGRGGYTFGSGTRLTVV.

The rearrangement links TRBV4-1 to TRBJ1-2; maybe TRBD1 (5 bases). The V gene lost 0 bases and the J gene lost 4 bases, with 18 bases spanning the gap. Germline V lookup: CDR1 MGHRA, CDR2 YSYEKL. The CDR3 has 17 amino acids. As DNA, the CDR3 is TGCGCCAGCAGCCAAGAGCCTTCCGGGGACGGGGCCTATGGCTACACCTTC. This gives the protein CASSQEPSGDGAYGYTF.

The CDR3 protein is CASSFEAGAGAEQYF. CDR3 in DNA: TGTGCCAGCAGCTTCGAGGCAGGGGCAGGAGCCGAGCAGTACTTC. The chain links TRBV7-9 to TRBJ2-7, with a possible D match to TRBD1 (6 bases). The V end lost 3 bases, the J end lost 6 bases, and 18 bases lay between the germline ends. Germline-derived CDR1 and CDR2 are SEHNR and FQNEAQ (reference sequence). The CDR3 runs to 15 residues. The variable domain in full, completed from reference TRBV7-9 and TRBJ2-7, reads DTGVSQNPRHKITKRGQNVTFRCDPISEHNRLYWYRQTLGQGPEFLTYFQNEAQLEKSRLLSDRFSAERPKGSFSTLEIQRTEQGDSAMYLCASSFEAGAGAEQYFGPGTRLTVT.

This clone was found once. The rearrangement links TRBV5-1 to TRBJ2-5, with 7 bases that match TRBD2. The CDR3 loop spans 13 amino acids. The germline V gene has CDR1 SGHRS and CDR2 YFSETQ. The junction had 0 bases not matched to a gene; V was cut back by 2 bases and J by 2 bases. In DNA, the CDR3 is TGCGCCAGCAGCTTCGGGGGGCAAGAGACCCAGTACTTC. This encodes CASSFGGQETQYF.

As concerns this clone: A read error may account for a junction end that differs from germline. Other DNA sequences of this sample code for an identical CDR3. J is TRBJ2-7 and V is TRBV6-5, with a weak D call TRBD1 (6 bases). The CDR3 loop spans 14 amino acids. Germline CDR1 is MNHEY and CDR2 is SVGAGI. This chain's CDR3 is CASSYGGEGSEQYF. The CDR3 region has the DNA TGTGCCAGCAGTTACGGGGGCGAGGGATCCGAGCAGTATTTC.

V gene TRBV6-1 combines with J gene TRBJ2-7; 9 bases align to TRBD2. CDR1 and CDR2 (germline): MNHNS, SASEGT. The CDR3 is made up of 15 amino acids. With V trimmed by 3 bases and J by 5 bases, 8 bases remained unmatched. As DNA, the CDR3 is TGTGCCAGCAGTGAGGCGGGAGGGACCAAGGACGAGCAGTACTTC. It translates to CASSEAGGTKDEQYF.

This chain uses TRBV7-2 with TRBJ2-7, with 9 bases matching TRBD2. The CDR3 runs 14 residues. Per germline, CDR1 SGHTA and CDR2 FQGNSA. V shed 5 bases and J 4 bases; nucleotides not matched to a gene: 6. The CDR3: CASSLTSGSYEQYF. The CDR3 region has the DNA TGTGCCAGCAGCCTCACTAGCGGGTCTTACGAGCAGTACTTC. Complete variable domain (other parts from reference TRBV7-2 and TRBJ2-7): GAGVSQSPSNKVTEKGKDVELRCDPISGHTALYWYRQSLGQGLEFLIYFQGNSAPDKSGLPSDRFSAERTGGSVSTLTIQRTQQEDSAVYLCASSLTSGSYEQYFGPGTRLTVT.

The chain employs TRBV11-2 and TRBJ1-1; no clear D. Germline loops: CDR1 SGHAT, CDR2 FQNNGV. Trimming removed 4 bases from V and 1 base from J, with 13 bases in between. The CDR3 covers 15 residues. In DNA form, the CDR3 reads TGTGCCAGCAGCTATCATGGACGGCAGAACACTGAAGCTTTCTTT. It is translated as CASSYHGRQNTEAFF.

In regard to this clone: The junction departs from germline at one end; a sequencing error may be responsible. The genes are TRBV6-1 and TRBJ2-3; a possible D gene is TRBD1 (6 bases). The germline CDR1 and CDR2 sequences are MNHNS and SASEGT. CDR3 length equals 14 residues. CDR3 protein: CASNEQGLTDTQYF. CDR3 DNA: TGTGCCAGCAATGAACAGGGCCTTACAGATACGCAGTATTTT.

This chain joins TRBV29-1 and TRBJ2-7; possible D gene TRBD2, 5 bases. CDR1 and CDR2 from the germline V gene are SQVTM and ANQGSEA. V shed 5 bases and J shed 3 bases, with 23 bases lying between them. The CDR3 runs 16 residues. The CDR3 protein is CSVLFPSLGASYEQYF. The CDR3 DNA is TGCAGCGTTCTGTTCCCTAGCCTGGGTGCAAGCTACGAGCAGTACTTC.

The rearrangement links TRBV27 to TRBJ2-7; unclear D gene. Germline V gene lookup returns CDR1 MNHEY and CDR2 SMNVEV (reference sequence). Trimming removed 3 bases at V and 0 bases at J, with 6 bases between. The CDR3 has 13 residues. The CDR3 region has the DNA TGTGCCAGCAGTTTCCGGGCCTCCTACGAGCAGTACTTC. It translates to CASSFRASYEQYF.

The chain recombines TRBV19 with TRBJ2-3; 9 bases are a match to TRBD2. This CDR3 is 14 amino acids long. Per the germline V gene, CDR1 is LNHDA and CDR2 is SQIVND (reference sequence). Losses at the gene ends were 5 bases for V and 4 bases for J; bases not matched to a gene: 4. The CDR3 loop is CASSSREGADTQYF. In nucleotides, the CDR3 is TGTGCCAGTAGTTCGCGGGAGGGCGCAGATACGCAGTATTTT.

V usage is TRBV2 and J usage is TRBJ2-5; D not resolved. The germline V and J ends were trimmed by 6 bases and 5 bases, with 4 bases remaining between them. This CDR3 is 10 amino acids long. CDR1 SNHLY and CDR2 FYNNEI come from the germline V gene. In nucleotides, the CDR3 is TGTGCCAGCAGGCTCGAGACCCAGTACTTC. It encodes CASRLETQYF.

The rearrangement links TRBV29-1 to TRBJ1-1; D call uncertain. The CDR3 has 11 residues. Germline CDR1 SQVTM, CDR2 ANQGSEA. The V and J ends lost 2 bases and 6 bases respectively, with 7 bases between them. CDR3 residues: CSVETVSEAFF. The CDR3 region has the DNA TGCAGCGTTGAAACAGTATCTGAAGCTTTCTTT.

Here the CDR3 reads CASSAGDYQETQYF. The DNA for the CDR3 is TGTGCCAGCAGCGCTGGGGACTACCAAGAGACCCAGTACTTC. The chain links TRBV9 to TRBJ2-5; D might be TRBD2 (6 bases). The CDR3 sequence is 14 residues long. Germline V gene sequence: CDR1 SGDLS, CDR2 YYNGEE. V was trimmed by 3 bases and J by 0 bases, leaving 9 bases between them.

The chain joins TRBV5-1 to TRBJ1-1; the D gene is possibly TRBD1 (6 bases). Trimming shortened V by 1 base and J by 1 base, and 8 bases separated the two germline ends. Germline CDR1 reads SGHRS; CDR2 reads YFSETQ. The CDR3 contains 14 residues. The DNA for the CDR3 is TGCGCCAGCAGCTTGTGGGACACGAACACTGAAGCTTTCTTT. Its translation is CASSLWDTNTEAFF.

CDR3 bases: TGTGCCAGCTCACCATGGGACTCAGCCTACGAGCAGTACTTC. Protein: CASSPWDSAYEQYF. The chain uses TRBV18 and TRBJ2-5; the D gene is possibly TRBD2 (6 bases). The J call may be mistaken, given a closer DNA end match to TRBJ2-7. The germline V gene has CDR1 KGHSH and CDR2 LQKENI. The CDR3 is made up of 14 amino acids.

This clone was picked up one time. The chain combines TRBV5-1 with TRBJ2-5; D ambiguous. The CDR3 runs 16 residues. Germline V lookup: CDR1 SGHRS, CDR2 YFSETQ. V lost 4 bases and J lost 2, with 18 bases in between. In DNA form, the CDR3 reads TGCGCCAGCAGCCCCCTCCCCCCAGGTGCTCAAGAGACCCAGTACTTC. Its protein is CASSPLPPGAQETQYF.